This TCR beta chain was captured by sequencing in a study of human T cells and chemical hapten exposure. Across the study: 2% DPC was applied to around 2 cm by around 2 cm of upper inner arm skin for sensitization. Patch testing was performed with 0.01% DPC on the upper back, with reading at 6 days. Diphenylcyclopropenone was administered weekly to the scalp of patients throughout the approximately 25-week study.

After removal of 4 bases from V and 3 bases from J, the junction contained 7 bases not matched to a gene. CDR1 is LGHNA and CDR2 is YNFKEQ in the germline V gene. The CDR3 consists of 15 residues. TCRdb re-analysed the RACE reads in MiXCR, keeping a single row per CDR3 protein. This sample has approximately 260,000 distinct CDR3 sequences, with around 9.3% found just once. Time point specified: pre-sensitization, week 0. Documented treatment: therapeutic diphenylcyclopropenone sensitization with weekly scalp DPC. Researchers extracted total RNA from unfractionated whole blood. This sample comprised whole blood, obtained in connection with sensitization to the hapten diphenylcyclopropenone (DPC). This clonotype was obtained from a woman aged 40 to 50 with alopecia areata. Some clones in this sample may be carry-over from other donors' samples. The rearrangement uses TRBV4-2 and TRBJ1-2; TRBD1 matches at 8 bases. CDR3 amino acids: CASSPAPTGDYGYTF. CDR3 coding DNA: TGTGCCAGCAGCCCGGCCCCGACAGGGGACTATGGCTACACCTTC.